Sequencing of this TCR beta chain was carried out in a study of blood T cell repertoires in COVID-19. Using immunoSEQ multiplex PCR, the repertoire was profiled, and TCRdb retains in-frame clones only, with some absent. The sample holds about 50,000 clones, approximately 86% seen once. J gave up 9 bases and V 4 bases, and 13 bases lay outside the gene matches. The CDR3 spans 16 residues. CDR1 and CDR2 from the germline V gene are SEHNR and FQNEAQ (reference sequence). The chain links TRBV7-9 to TRBJ2-1; 9 nucleotides agree with TRBD2. This receptor was identified in a woman aged 50 to 60 who had recovered from COVID-19. The sequencing input was PBMCs or T cells enriched from blood (not recorded which). In DNA form, the CDR3 reads TGTGCCAGCAGCTCCGGAGCAGCGGGAGGCGGGGGTGAGCAGTTCTTC. Translating gives CASSSGAAGGGGEQFF.